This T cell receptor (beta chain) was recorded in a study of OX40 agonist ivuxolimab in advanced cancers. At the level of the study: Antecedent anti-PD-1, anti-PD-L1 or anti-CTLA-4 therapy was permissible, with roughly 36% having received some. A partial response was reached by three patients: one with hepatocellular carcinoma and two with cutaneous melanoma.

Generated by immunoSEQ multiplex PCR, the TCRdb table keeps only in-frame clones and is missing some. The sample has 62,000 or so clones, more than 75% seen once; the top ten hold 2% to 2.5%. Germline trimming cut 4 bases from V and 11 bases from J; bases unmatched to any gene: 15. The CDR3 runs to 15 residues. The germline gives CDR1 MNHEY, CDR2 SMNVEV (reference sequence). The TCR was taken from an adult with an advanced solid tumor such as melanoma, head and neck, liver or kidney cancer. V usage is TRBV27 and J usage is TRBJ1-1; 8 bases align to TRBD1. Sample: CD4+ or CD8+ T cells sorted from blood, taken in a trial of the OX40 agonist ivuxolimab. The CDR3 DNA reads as TGTGCCAGCAGTTCCACCGGGACAGGAGGTTACCGGGCTTTCTTT. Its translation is CASSSTGTGGYRAFF.